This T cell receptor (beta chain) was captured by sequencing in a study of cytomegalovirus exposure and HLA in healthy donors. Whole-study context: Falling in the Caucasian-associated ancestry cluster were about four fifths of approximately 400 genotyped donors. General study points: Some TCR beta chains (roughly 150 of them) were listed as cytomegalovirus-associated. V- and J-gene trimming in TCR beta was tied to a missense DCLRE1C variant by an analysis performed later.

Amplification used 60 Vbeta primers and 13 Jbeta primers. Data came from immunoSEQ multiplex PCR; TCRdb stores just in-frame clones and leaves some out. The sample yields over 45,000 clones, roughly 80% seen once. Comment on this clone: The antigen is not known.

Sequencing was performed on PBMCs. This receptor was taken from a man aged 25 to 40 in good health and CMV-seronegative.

The CDR3 sequence is CASSPLGTARSYEQYF. CDR3 in DNA: TGCGCCAGCAGCCCCCTGGGGACAGCTCGCTCCTACGAGCAGTACTTC. This chain uses TRBV5-1 with TRBJ2-7; 7 bases fit TRBD1. The CDR3 totals 16 residues. CDR1 is SGHRS, CDR2 YFSETQ, per germline. V shed 4 bases, J shed 0 bases, and the junction held 10 bases outside the gene matches.